Below are 23 T cell receptor beta chains sequenced from a single sample in a study of blood T cell repertoires in COVID-19. Profiling relied on immunoSEQ multiplex PCR, and the TCRdb table lists in-frame clones only, not all of them. The sample records roughly 200,000 clones, 78% being singletons. The sequenced sample consisted of peripheral blood. These receptors all come from a woman aged 80 or over with active or convalescent COVID-19.

The V gene is TRBV18, the J gene TRBJ2-2, with D maybe TRBD1 (6 bases). The germline CDR1 and CDR2 sequences are KGHSH and LQKENI. The CDR3 spans 15 residues. V lost 5 bases, J lost 1 base, and 11 bases lay in between. The CDR3 region is CASSTRTENTGELFF. The DNA for the CDR3 is TGTGCCAGCTCAACGCGGACAGAGAACACCGGGGAGCTGTTTTTT.

The chain carries TRBV7-9 and TRBJ1-2; 10 nucleotides align to TRBD1. This CDR3 spans 15 amino acids. Germline V lookup: CDR1 SEHNR, CDR2 FQNEAQ (reference sequence). After removal of 5 bases from V and 4 bases from J, the junction contained 7 bases not matched to a gene. The CDR3 DNA reads TGTGCCAGCAGCATTCTACGGGACAGGGGCTATGGCTACACCTTC. The encoded protein is CASSILRDRGYGYTF. The full variable domain, rest sourced from reference TRBV7-9 and TRBJ1-2, is DTGVSQNPRHKITKRGQNVTFRCDPISEHNRLYWYRQTLGQGPEFLTYFQNEAQLEKSRLLSDRFSAERPKGSFSTLEIQRTEQGDSAMYLCASSILRDRGYGYTFGSGTRLTVV.

This clone was seen only a few times. This chain uses TRBV12-1 with TRBJ2-2; the table's TRBD2 call for D was not verified on the DNA. TRBV12-1 is a recognized pseudogene. The CDR3 consists of 14 residues. The CDR3 region is CASSYSGEDGELFF. DNA of the CDR3: TGTGCCAGCAGCTATAGCGGGGAGGACGGGGAGCTGTTTTTT.

The rearrangement links TRBV11-2 to TRBJ2-2, with 8 bases lining up with TRBD1. CDR3 length: 16 residues. Germline V gene lookup returns CDR1 SGHAT and CDR2 FQNNGV. V shed 7 bases, J shed 4 bases, and the junction held 11 bases outside the gene matches. CDR3 coding DNA: TGTGCCAGCACCCACCTCCGGACAGGGTTCACCGGGGAGCTGTTTTTT. It is translated as CASTHLRTGFTGELFF.

The rearrangement links TRBV3-1 (or the pseudogene TRBV3-2) to TRBJ1-6; maybe TRBD1 (5 bases). The CDR3 has 15 amino acids. Germline assignment: CDR1 LGHDT and CDR2 YNNKEL (reference sequence). The V end lost 4 bases, the J end lost 7 bases, and 14 bases lay between the germline ends. The CDR3 reads CASSPGGGENSPLHF. The CDR3 DNA is TGTGCCAGCAGCCCGGGGGGGGGAGAGAATTCACCCCTCCACTTT.

The chain employs TRBV6-5 and TRBJ2-1; D remains ambiguous. V lost 6 bases to trimming and J lost 9 bases, with 18 bases between them. The CDR3 contains 14 residues. CDR1 and CDR2 (germline): MNHEY, SVGAGI. The CDR3: CASRAIGYPSEQFF. CDR3 coding DNA: TGTGCCAGCAGGGCCATCGGGTATCCGAGTGAGCAGTTCTTC.

This rearrangement joins TRBV6-5 to TRBJ1-3, with TRBD1 matching over 8 bases. V lost 6 bases and J lost 4; bases outside the gene matches: 5. This CDR3 has 14 amino acids. The germline gives CDR1 MNHEY, CDR2 SVGAGI. The CDR3 protein is CASSLDRAGNTIYF. The CDR3 DNA reads TGTGCCAGCAGCTTGGACAGGGCCGGAAACACCATATATTTT.

The chain couples TRBV19 to TRBJ2-5; 10 positions match TRBD2. Unmatched junction bases numbered 3, after V lost 3 bases and J lost 2 bases. The CDR3 is 15 residues long. Germline CDR1 is LNHDA and CDR2 is SQIVND (reference sequence). CDR3 sequence (DNA): TGTGCCAGTAGTATTTTGACTAGCGGGCAAGAGACCCAGTACTTC. Its protein is CASSILTSGQETQYF. Full variable domain (missing parts from reference TRBV19 and TRBJ2-5): DGGITQSPKYLFRKEGQNVTLSCEQNLNHDAMYWYRQDPGQGLRLIYYSQIVNDFQKGDIAEGYSVSREKKESFPLTVTSAQKNPTAFYLCASSILTSGQETQYFGPGTRLLVL.

This sequence joins TRBV2 and TRBJ1-1; 8 bases are a match to TRBD1. Germline trimming cut 6 bases from V and 5 bases from J; bases unmatched to any gene: 5. Germline V CDR1 and CDR2: SNHLY, FYNNEI. The CDR3 covers 13 residues. CDR3 nucleotide sequence: TGTGCCAGCAGGCCGGACAGGGAAACTGAAGCTTTCTTT. Its protein is CASRPDRETEAFF.

V usage is TRBV5-1 and J usage is TRBJ2-5; D perhaps matches TRBD2 (5 bases). Trimming left V 7 bases short and J 1 base short, with 11 bases between. Germline-derived CDR1 and CDR2 are SGHRS and YFSETQ. The CDR3 spans 13 residues. In nucleotides, the CDR3 is TGCGCCAGCCGAGGACTTGCCCAAGAGACCCAGTACTTC. Translated, it gives CASRGLAQETQYF.

This clone was counted between two and nine times. V is TRBV10-3 and J is TRBJ1-3; 10 nucleotides match TRBD1. CDR1 is ENHRY and CDR2 is SYGVKD in the germline V gene. V was clipped by 6 bases and J by 1 base; unmatched bases: 12. The length of the CDR3 is 18 residues. The CDR3 coding sequence is TGTGCCATCAGCCTGAAGAGGACAGGGGGTGGGTCTGGAAACACCATATATTTT. Amino acids: CAISLKRTGGGSGNTIYF.

The V and J genes are TRBV6-2 or TRBV6-3 and TRBJ2-1; TRBD2 matches 13 bases. This CDR3 is 15 amino acids long. From germline, CDR1 is MNHEY and CDR2 SVGEGT. The junction had 7 bases not matched to a gene; V was cut back by 5 bases and J by 9 bases. CDR3 nucleotide sequence: TGTGCCAGCAGTGCCGGGACTAGCGGGGCCACTGAGCAGTTCTTC. This encodes CASSAGTSGATEQFF.

V usage is TRBV12-3 or TRBV12-4 and J usage is TRBJ1-2; D is uncertain. This CDR3 spans 11 amino acids. Between the trimmed V and J ends, which lost 1 base and 7 bases, there was a span of 4 bases. The CDR3 reads CASSLGGGYTF. The CDR3, as DNA: TGTGCCAGCAGTTTAGGAGGTGGCTACACCTTC.

The rearrangement joins TRBV5-1 to TRBJ1-1; 7 nucleotides line up with TRBD1. V shed 4 bases and J 1 base; nucleotides not matched to a gene: 7. Germline V gene lookup returns CDR1 SGHRS and CDR2 YFSETQ. The CDR3 runs to 15 residues. CDR3 protein: CASSPLGTANTEAFF. The CDR3 bases are TGCGCCAGCAGCCCGCTGGGGACAGCGAACACTGAAGCTTTCTTT. The entire variable domain, with the rest obtained from reference TRBV5-1 and TRBJ1-1, is as follows: KAGVTQTPRYLIKTRGQQVTLSCSPISGHRSVSWYQQTPGQGLQFLFEYFSETQRNKGNFPGRFSGRQFSNSRSEMNVSTLELGDSALYLCASSPLGTANTEAFFGQGTRLTVV.

The gene calls are TRBV28 and TRBJ1-4, with 7 bases lining up with TRBD1. CDR1 is MDHEN and CDR2 is SYDVKM in the germline V gene. The ends lost 3 bases at V and 3 bases at J; junction bases unmatched: 1. There are 14 residues in the CDR3. This CDR3 reads CASSFRGANEKLFF. CDR3 bases: TGTGCCAGCAGTTTCAGGGGGGCTAATGAAAAACTGTTTTTT.

The genes are TRBV5-4 and TRBJ2-5; 7 bases fit TRBD2. Germline CDR1 SGHNT, CDR2 YYREEE (reference sequence). The CDR3 sequence is 16 residues long. J was trimmed by 1 base and V by 0 bases; bases with no gene match: 6. CDR3 protein: CASSLVGTTVQETQYF. The CDR3 bases are TGTGCCAGCAGCTTGGTAGGGACTACAGTCCAAGAGACCCAGTACTTC. Full variable domain (remainder filled in from reference TRBV5-4 and TRBJ2-5): ETGVTQSPTHLIKTRGQQVTLRCSSQSGHNTVSWYQQALGQGPQFIFQYYREEENGRGNFPPRFSGLQFPNYSSELNVNALELDDSALYLCASSLVGTTVQETQYFGPGTRLLVL.

The chain is built from TRBV10-3 and TRBJ1-2; TRBD1 matches 7 bases. The CDR3 length is 15 residues. Germline V lookup: CDR1 ENHRY, CDR2 SYGVKD. The V and J ends lost 5 bases and 1 base, in that order; junction bases with no gene match: 7. The chain's CDR3 is CAISLTRDSNYGYTF. The CDR3 DNA reads as TGTGCCATCAGTCTAACTAGGGACAGTAACTATGGCTACACCTTC.

Concerning this clone itself: The sample has other DNA sequences that encode this CDR3 too. The rearrangement uses TRBV7-2 and TRBJ2-5; no reliable D call. Trimming cost V 2 bases and J 1 base, with 11 bases left between them. This CDR3 contains 15 residues. Germline V gene data show CDR1 as SGHTA and CDR2 as FQGNSA. DNA of the CDR3: TGTGCCAGCAGCTTAACCGGCGGCCCCCAAGAGACCCAGTACTTC. Translating it yields CASSLTGGPQETQYF.

This chain uses TRBV11-2 with TRBJ2-3; D not certain. Germline values: CDR1 SGHAT, CDR2 FQNNGV. The CDR3 sequence is 14 residues long. V was shortened by 1 base and J by 4 bases, with 9 bases between the two germline ends. The CDR3 is CASSLVVSPDTQYF. The CDR3 bases are TGTGCCAGCAGCTTAGTCGTCTCCCCAGATACGCAGTATTTT.

The genes are TRBV6-5 and TRBJ2-3, with 8 bases that match TRBD1. The germline V gene encodes CDR1 MNHEY and CDR2 SVGAGI. This CDR3 comprises 14 residues. After removal of 6 bases from V and 5 bases from J, the junction contained 7 bases not matched to a gene. This CDR3 reads CASRRTGRGDTQYF. The CDR3 DNA sequence: TGTGCCAGCAGAAGGACAGGGCGTGGAGATACGCAGTATTTT.

The genes are TRBV19 and TRBJ2-7; D is unclear. The CDR3 sequence is 14 residues long. Trimming removed 3 bases at V and 6 bases at J, with 15 bases between. Germline CDR1 reads LNHDA; CDR2 reads SQIVND (reference sequence). The CDR3 DNA follows: TGTGCCAGTAGTATTAGCTTGCTAGTATCCGAGCAGTACTTC. This sequence encodes CASSISLLVSEQYF.

The chain is built from TRBV28 and TRBJ1-1; D unclear. The CDR3 runs to 12 residues. CDR1 and CDR2 from the germline V gene are MDHEN and SYDVKM. Between the trimmed V and J ends, which lost 3 bases and 0 bases, there was a span of 2 bases. CDR3 sequence: CASSFMNTEAFF. CDR3 DNA sequence: TGTGCCAGCAGTTTTATGAACACTGAAGCTTTCTTT.

The chain is built from TRBV5-1 and TRBJ2-1; 8 bases match TRBD1. Germline CDR1 reads SGHRS; CDR2 reads YFSETQ. The trim removed 1 base at V and 3 bases at J, leaving 3 bases unmatched. There are 15 residues in the CDR3. The CDR3 here is CASSLSDRVYNEQFF. In DNA, the CDR3 is TGCGCCAGCAGCTTGTCGGACAGGGTCTACAATGAGCAGTTCTTC.